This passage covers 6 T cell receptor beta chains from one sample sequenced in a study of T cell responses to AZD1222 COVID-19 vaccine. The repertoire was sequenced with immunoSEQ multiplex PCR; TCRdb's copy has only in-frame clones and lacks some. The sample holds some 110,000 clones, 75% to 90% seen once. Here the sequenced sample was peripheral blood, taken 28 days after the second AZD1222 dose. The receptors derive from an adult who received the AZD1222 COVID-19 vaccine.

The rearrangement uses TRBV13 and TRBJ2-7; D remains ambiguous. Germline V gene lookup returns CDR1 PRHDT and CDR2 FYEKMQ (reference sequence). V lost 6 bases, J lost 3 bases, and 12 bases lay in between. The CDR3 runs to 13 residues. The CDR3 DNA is TGTGCCAGCAGTTCGGGTGGGAACTACGAGCAGTACTTC. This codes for CASSSGGNYEQYF.

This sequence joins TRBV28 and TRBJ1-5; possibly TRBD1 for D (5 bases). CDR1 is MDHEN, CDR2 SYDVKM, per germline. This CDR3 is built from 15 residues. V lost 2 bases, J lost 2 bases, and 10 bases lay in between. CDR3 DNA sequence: TGTGCCAGCAGTTTAAGGGGAGGTGGCAATCAGCCCCAGCATTTT. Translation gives CASSLRGGGNQPQHF.

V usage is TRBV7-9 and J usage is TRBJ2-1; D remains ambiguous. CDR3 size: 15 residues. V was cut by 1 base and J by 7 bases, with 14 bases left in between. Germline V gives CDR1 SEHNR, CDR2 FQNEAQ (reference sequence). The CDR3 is CASSLGGSLKNEQFF. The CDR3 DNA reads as TGTGCCAGCAGCTTAGGAGGCTCACTAAAGAATGAGCAGTTCTTC. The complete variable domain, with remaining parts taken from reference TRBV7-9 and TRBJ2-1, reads DTGVSQNPRHKITKRGQNVTFRCDPISEHNRLYWYRQTLGQGPEFLTYFQNEAQLEKSRLLSDRFSAERPKGSFSTLEIQRTEQGDSAMYLCASSLGGSLKNEQFFGPGTRLTVL.

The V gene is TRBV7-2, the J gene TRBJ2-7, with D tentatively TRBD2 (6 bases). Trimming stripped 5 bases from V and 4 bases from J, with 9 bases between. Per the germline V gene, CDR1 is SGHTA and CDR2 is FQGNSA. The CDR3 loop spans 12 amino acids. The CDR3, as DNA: TGTGCCAGCAGCCCCGGGGGTTACGAGCAGTACTTC. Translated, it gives CASSPGGYEQYF.

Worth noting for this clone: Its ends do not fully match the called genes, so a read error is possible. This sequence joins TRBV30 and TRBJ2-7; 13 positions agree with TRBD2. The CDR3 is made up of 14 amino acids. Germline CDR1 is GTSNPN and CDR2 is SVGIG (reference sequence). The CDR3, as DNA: TGTGCCTGGAGTGTACCTGGGACTAGCGGGGCCCCTCACTTC. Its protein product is CAWSVPGTSGAPHF.

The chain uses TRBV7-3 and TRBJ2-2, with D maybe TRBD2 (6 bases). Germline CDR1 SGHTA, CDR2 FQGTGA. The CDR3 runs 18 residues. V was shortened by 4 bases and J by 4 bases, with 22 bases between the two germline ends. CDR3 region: CASSSPPGSSRTTGELFF. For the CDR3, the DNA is TGTGCCAGCAGCTCCCCACCCGGGAGCAGTCGAACCACCGGGGAGCTGTTTTTT.